A selection of T cell receptor beta chains follows, all from one sample in a study of cytomegalovirus exposure and HLA in healthy donors. Profiled with immunoSEQ multiplex PCR; TCRdb holds only in-frame clones, not every one. This repertoire shows approximately 110,000 clones, around four fifths found once; its top ten account for approximately 7.7%. The sample taken for sequencing was PBMCs. These receptors originate from a woman between 45 and 65 years old in good health and CMV-seropositive. Both conserved end residues are part of each CDR3. Fields, in order: CDR3 DNA, CDR3 protein, J gene, D gene, V gene, clone size. A D gene is named only where the DNA matches it firmly. Some rows mark clone size as missing; the rest say once, few, many or name a class of expanded clone.

DNA: TGCGCCAGCAGCCATTACAGGGATAGCTCCTACAATGAGCAGTTCTTC
CDR3: CASSHYRDSSYNEQFF
J: TRBJ2-1
D: NA
V: TRBV4-3
size: NA

DNA: TGTGCCAGCAGTCCGTCCTCCGGAGGGACTGAAGCTTTCTTT
CDR3: CASSPSSGGTEAFF
J: TRBJ1-1
D: NA
V: TRBV6-4
size: NA

DNA: TGTGCCAGCAGCTTAGCGGTTTCTAGCGGGAGGGCTCTGCAGTTCTTC
CDR3: CASSLAVSSGRALQFF
J: TRBJ2-1
D: TRBD2
V: TRBV7-6
size: NA

DNA: TGTGCCATCAGTGAGACTGTGTACCCCAATCAAGAGACCCAGTACTTC
CDR3: CAISETVYPNQETQYF
J: TRBJ2-5
D: NA
V: TRBV10-3
size: NA

DNA: TGCGCCAGCAGCCAAGATGCGCTAGGCGAGACCCAGTACTTC
CDR3: CASSQDALGETQYF
J: TRBJ2-5
D: NA
V: TRBV4-3
size: once

DNA: TGTGCCAGCAGCTTAGAGAGGGGGCTCGGGACCGGGGAGCTGTTTTTT
CDR3: CASSLERGLGTGELFF
J: TRBJ2-2
D: TRBD1
V: TRBV11-2
size: NA

DNA: TGTGCCAGCAGTGGGACAGGGGGAGGAGGTGTAAACAGTCAGTACTTC
CDR3: CASSGTGGGGVNSQYF
J: TRBJ2-4
D: TRBD1
V: TRBV6-1
size: NA

DNA: TGTGCCAGCAGCGTAGAGCACAGCTCCACCGGGGAGCTGTTTTTT
CDR3: CASSVEHSSTGELFF
J: TRBJ2-2
D: NA
V: TRBV9
size: NA

DNA: TGTGCCAGTAGTATCTTTCAGGGAAGGGGCGAGCAGTACTTC
CDR3: CASSIFQGRGEQYF
J: TRBJ2-7
D: NA
V: TRBV19
size: NA

DNA: TGTGCCAGCACAGAAGGGGCGGGGGGACCCGGGGAGCTGTTTTTT
CDR3: CASTEGAGGPGELFF
J: TRBJ2-2
D: TRBD2
V: TRBV2
size: few

DNA: TGTGCCAGCAGCGTTACCCTCGGACAGGGCTATGGCTACACCTTC
CDR3: CASSVTLGQGYGYTF
J: TRBJ1-2
D: TRBD1
V: TRBV9
size: once

DNA: TGTGCCAGCAGCCCCGGACAGGGGAGGACAGATACGCAGTATTTT
CDR3: CASSPGQGRTDTQYF
J: TRBJ2-3
D: TRBD1
V: TRBV5-4
size: NA

DNA: TGTGCCAGCAGCGTAGAAAGCGGGGGGGCCTACGAGCAGTACTTC
CDR3: CASSVESGGAYEQYF
J: TRBJ2-7
D: TRBD2
V: TRBV9
size: few

DNA: TGTGCCAGTAGCAGACAGGGAAGGGGGACCGGGGAGCTGTTTTTT
CDR3: CASSRQGRGTGELFF
J: TRBJ2-2
D: TRBD1
V: TRBV19
size: NA

DNA: TGCAGCCTCACTTTACAGGGGTTGGAGACCCAGTACTTC
CDR3: CSLTLQGLETQYF
J: TRBJ2-5
D: TRBD1
V: TRBV29-1
size: NA

DNA: TGTGCCAGCAGCCGAGCAGGGGGTGCTGAGCAGTTCTTC
CDR3: CASSRAGGAEQFF
J: TRBJ2-1
D: TRBD1
V: TRBV7-6
size: NA

DNA: TGTGCCAGCAGTGTTGGGCTTGGCTCCTACAATGAGCAGTTCTTC
CDR3: CASSVGLGSYNEQFF
J: TRBJ2-1
D: NA
V: TRBV6-4
size: once

DNA: TGTGCCAGCAGCTTAGGGAGCTCCTATAATTCACCCCTCCACTTC
CDR3: CASSLGSSYNSPLHF
J: TRBJ1-6
D: NA
V: TRBV7-9
size: NA

DNA: TGTGCCAGCAGTTTATATCGGGGGAAGGGAACGGGTGAAGCTTTCTTT
CDR3: CASSLYRGKGTGEAFF
J: TRBJ1-1
D: NA
V: TRBV28
size: NA

DNA: TGCGCCAGCAGCCTGGGACTAGCGGGGGTCCTCTCCTACAATGAGCAGTTCTTC
CDR3: CASSLGLAGVLSYNEQFF
J: TRBJ2-1
D: TRBD2
V: TRBV4-3
size: NA

DNA: TGTGCCAGCAGCTCCCCGGGACTAGCGGGCCGTTGTGGCGAGCAGTACTTC
CDR3: CASSSPGLAGRCGEQYF
J: TRBJ2-7
D: TRBD2
V: TRBV11-3
size: NA

DNA: TGTGCCAGCAGCCCCCTCGGGGGGGCCAAAGGAGATACGCAGTATTTT
CDR3: CASSPLGGAKGDTQYF
J: TRBJ2-3
D: TRBD2
V: TRBV5-4
size: NA

DNA: TGTGCCAGCAGCTCGGCGAGGGGGGGGAATTCACCCCTCCACTTT
CDR3: CASSSARGGNSPLHF
J: TRBJ1-6
D: NA
V: TRBV11-2
size: NA

DNA: TGTGCCAGCAGCCGGGACAGGGTATACGAGCAGTACTTC
CDR3: CASSRDRVYEQYF
J: TRBJ2-7
D: TRBD1
V: TRBV5-4
size: NA

DNA: TGTGCCAGCAGTGAATTCTATAGCAATCAGCCCCAGCATTTT
CDR3: CASSEFYSNQPQHF
J: TRBJ1-5
D: NA
V: TRBV2
size: NA

DNA: TGTGCCAGCAGTCGGACAGTCAACTACGAGCAGTACTTC
CDR3: CASSRTVNYEQYF
J: TRBJ2-7
D: NA
V: TRBV21-1
size: NA

DNA: TGTGCCAGCAGCGTCGGGGGGGTAGATACGCAGTATTTT
CDR3: CASSVGGVDTQYF
J: TRBJ2-3
D: TRBD2
V: TRBV9
size: NA

DNA: TGTGCCAGCAGCTTATCTTACGGGGGACCCCTAGAGACCCAGTACTTC
CDR3: CASSLSYGGPLETQYF
J: TRBJ2-5
D: NA
V: TRBV11-2
size: NA

DNA: TGCGCCAGCAGCCAACTTCCGGGACAGGATTACGAGCAGTACTTC
CDR3: CASSQLPGQDYEQYF
J: TRBJ2-7
D: TRBD1
V: TRBV4-1
size: once

DNA: TGTGCCAGCAGTTACTCACTAGCAGCCTACGAGCAGTACTTC
CDR3: CASSYSLAAYEQYF
J: TRBJ2-7
D: NA
V: TRBV6-6
size: NA

DNA: TGTGCCACCAGCAGAGATACTAGCGGGGCCGGGGAGCTGTTTTTT
CDR3: CATSRDTSGAGELFF
J: TRBJ2-2
D: TRBD2
V: TRBV15
size: NA

DNA: TGTGCCAGCAGGACTACAGGGGACACTGAAGCTTTCTTT
CDR3: CASRTTGDTEAFF
J: TRBJ1-1
D: TRBD1
V: TRBV7-3
size: NA

DNA: TGTGCCAGTAGTAATCGGGCAGGGGATACTGAAGCTTTCTTT
CDR3: CASSNRAGDTEAFF
J: TRBJ1-1
D: NA
V: TRBV19
size: NA

DNA: TGTGCCAGCAGTGCGCGGGACGTAGCCTACGAGCAGTACTTC
CDR3: CASSARDVAYEQYF
J: TRBJ2-7
D: NA
V: TRBV6-1
size: NA

DNA: TGCAGCGTAGTTTACAGGGGGCAAATGAACACTGAAGCTTTCTTT
CDR3: CSVVYRGQMNTEAFF
J: TRBJ1-1
D: TRBD1
V: TRBV29-1
size: NA

DNA: TGTGCCAGCAGCCCTCCGGGAGAGGCGGCAGATACGCAGTATTTT
CDR3: CASSPPGEAADTQYF
J: TRBJ2-3
D: NA
V: TRBV5-4
size: NA

DNA: TGTGCCAGCAGTGCCACCGACAACAATGAGCAGTTCTTC
CDR3: CASSATDNNEQFF
J: TRBJ2-1
D: NA
V: TRBV2
size: few

DNA: TGTGCCAGCAGCCTTAGCGGGAGGGGTGGGGCCAACGTCCTGACTTTC
CDR3: CASSLSGRGGANVLTF
J: TRBJ2-6
D: TRBD2
V: TRBV7-9
size: NA

DNA: TGCGCCAGCAGCCAACTTAGCGGGGGGCCGTGGGATACGCAGTATTTT
CDR3: CASSQLSGGPWDTQYF
J: TRBJ2-3
D: TRBD2
V: TRBV4-1
size: NA

DNA: TGTGCCAGCAGCTTCAACCGGGACATTTCTCAGTTCTTC
CDR3: CASSFNRDISQFF
J: TRBJ2-1
D: NA
V: TRBV11-2
size: few

DNA: TGTGCCAGCAGCCCCGGGACAGGGATCTATGGCTACACCTTC
CDR3: CASSPGTGIYGYTF
J: TRBJ1-2
D: TRBD1
V: TRBV5-4
size: NA

DNA: TGTGCCAGCAGTGAAGATCCCGGACAGGGGTTCAATGAGCAGTTCTTC
CDR3: CASSEDPGQGFNEQFF
J: TRBJ2-1
D: TRBD1
V: TRBV6-1
size: NA

DNA: TGTGCCAGCAGGCGTGAGGTCTCCTACAATGAGCAGTTCTTC
CDR3: CASRREVSYNEQFF
J: TRBJ2-1
D: NA
V: TRBV6-1
size: NA

DNA: TGTGCCAGCAGCTCCCCAAGGGGCGGTAGGGACACTGAAGCTTTCTTT
CDR3: CASSSPRGGRDTEAFF
J: TRBJ1-1
D: NA
V: TRBV7-9
size: few

DNA: TGTGCCACCAGCAGGCGGAGTATATCGGGGAGTCAGCCCCAGCATTTT
CDR3: CATSRRSISGSQPQHF
J: TRBJ1-5
D: NA
V: TRBV15
size: NA

DNA: TGTGCCAGCAGTAAAGCGGGAGGTTCCTACAATGAGCAGTTCTTC
CDR3: CASSKAGGSYNEQFF
J: TRBJ2-1
D: TRBD2
V: TRBV6-1
size: NA

DNA: TGTGCCAGCGAGACAGGGCTTGAAAAACTGTTTTTT
CDR3: CASETGLEKLFF
J: TRBJ1-4
D: TRBD1
V: TRBV6-1
size: NA

DNA: TGTGCCAGCAGCTTTCTGTCAACTAATGAAAAACTGTTTTTT
CDR3: CASSFLSTNEKLFF
J: TRBJ1-4
D: NA
V: TRBV5-5
size: few

DNA: TGTGCCAGCAGCTTCTCTGGGAGGGAATACAATGAGCAGTTCTTC
CDR3: CASSFSGREYNEQFF
J: TRBJ2-1
D: TRBD2
V: TRBV7-3
size: NA

DNA: TGTGCCAGCAGTTACACCAGAGAAGCTTTCTTT
CDR3: CASSYTREAFF
J: TRBJ1-1
D: NA
V: TRBV6-6
size: NA

DNA: TGCGCCAGCAGCCAAGGGCTAGCGGGCAACAATGAGCAGTTCTTC
CDR3: CASSQGLAGNNEQFF
J: TRBJ2-1
D: TRBD2
V: TRBV4-3
size: NA

DNA: TGTGCCAGCAGCGGGACAGGGACCTACGAGCAGTACTTC
CDR3: CASSGTGTYEQYF
J: TRBJ2-7
D: TRBD1
V: TRBV11-2
size: NA